This TCR beta chain comes out of a study of cytomegalovirus exposure and HLA in healthy donors. Findings of the study overall: The productive fraction for most TCR beta V segments was about 90% or about 30% in an earlier analysis. Some TCR beta chains (more than 150 of them) were listed as cytomegalovirus-associated. An Asian-associated ancestry cluster reportedly showed fewer N-insertions than the approximately 650-donor mean in a later analysis.

Both 60 Vbeta primers and 13 Jbeta primers went into the PCR. Sequencing used immunoSEQ multiplex PCR; TCRdb keeps in-frame clones, though not all of them. The sample shows 150,000 to 200,000 clones, around 79% of them seen only once. On this clone: What it binds is unknown.

The CDR3 is 16 residues long. The V gene's germline CDR1 is SGDLS and CDR2 YYNGEE. V gave up 0 bases and J gave up 3 bases, with 12 bases separating them. The specimen sequenced was PBMCs. The TCR originated in a woman aged 50 to 60 in good health and CMV-seronegative. The chain has TRBV9 and TRBJ2-2; maybe TRBD1 (5 bases). The chain's CDR3 is CASSVEEGEYTGELFF. CDR3 coding DNA: TGTGCCAGCAGCGTAGAAGAAGGGGAATACACCGGGGAGCTGTTTTTT.